The rows below give T cell receptor beta chains drawn from one sample of a study of blood T cells in healthy people across ages. Each CDR3 protein is one row after TCRdb ran MiXCR on the 5' RACE reads. The sample contains about 730,000 distinct CDR3 sequences, 35% to 45% of which appear only once. The sequencing input was blood. The receptors were gathered from a woman aged 60-75 years in good health. CDR3s include the opening cysteine and the closing phenylalanine or tryptophan. A D gene is named only where the DNA matches it firmly. The size entry is marked missing in some rows and otherwise reads once, few, many or a size class.

d_call: NA
clone_size: few
v_call: TRBV7-9
j_call: TRBJ2-7
cdr3_nt: TGTGCCAGCAGCTCTTCGACTCCCCGCGCGGCGCAGTACTTC
cdr3_aa: CASSSSTPRAAQYF

d_call: NA
clone_size: few
v_call: TRBV11-3
j_call: TRBJ2-1
cdr3_nt: TGTGCCAGCAGCCCACTGAGGGGGGGCTTTAATGAGCAGTTCTTC
cdr3_aa: CASSPLRGGFNEQFF

d_call: NA
clone_size: few
v_call: TRBV3-1
j_call: TRBJ2-3
cdr3_nt: TGTGCCAGCAGCCAAGATATAGCTAGAGATACGCAGTATTTT
cdr3_aa: CASSQDIARDTQYF

d_call: NA
clone_size: NA
v_call: TRBV6-1
j_call: TRBJ1-2
cdr3_nt: TGTGCCAGCAGTGTCGGCAGCAACTATGGCTACACCTTC
cdr3_aa: CASSVGSNYGYTF

d_call: TRBD1
clone_size: few
v_call: TRBV5-1
j_call: TRBJ2-1
cdr3_nt: TGCGCCAGCAGCTGGGACAGGGGGACGAGCGAGCAGTTCTTC
cdr3_aa: CASSWDRGTSEQFF

d_call: NA
clone_size: many
v_call: TRBV20-1
j_call: TRBJ2-1
cdr3_nt: TGCAGTGCTAGTCTCTACAATGAGCAGTTCTTC
cdr3_aa: CSASLYNEQFF

d_call: TRBD2
clone_size: few
v_call: TRBV7-2
j_call: TRBJ2-1
cdr3_nt: TGTGCCAGCAGCTTAGGTAGCGGGGGCCCTTACAATGAGCAGTTCTTC
cdr3_aa: CASSLGSGGPYNEQFF

d_call: TRBD2
clone_size: NA
v_call: TRBV29-1
j_call: TRBJ2-7
cdr3_nt: TGCAGCGTTCGGGACCGTAGCGGGACCCACGAGCAGTACTTC
cdr3_aa: CSVRDRSGTHEQYF

d_call: NA
clone_size: NA
v_call: TRBV11-2
j_call: TRBJ2-5
cdr3_nt: TGTGCCAGCAGCCTAGGCCCCGGGCCTCAAGAGACCCAGTACTTC
cdr3_aa: CASSLGPGPQETQYF

d_call: NA
clone_size: NA
v_call: TRBV12-3/TRBV12-4
j_call: TRBJ1-1
cdr3_nt: TGTGCCAGCAGTTTATCCCAGGTTTGGGCTGAAGCTTTCTTT
cdr3_aa: CASSLSQVWAEAFF

d_call: NA
clone_size: NA
v_call: TRBV25-1
j_call: TRBJ1-2
cdr3_nt: TGTGCCAGCAGTGAATATTCAGCGGGCTATGGCTACACCTTC
cdr3_aa: CASSEYSAGYGYTF

d_call: NA
clone_size: many
v_call: TRBV5-1
j_call: TRBJ2-5
cdr3_nt: TGCGCCAGCAGCTTGGGTCAGACTAATCAAGAGACCCAGTACTTC
cdr3_aa: CASSLGQTNQETQYF

d_call: NA
clone_size: NA
v_call: TRBV5-1
j_call: TRBJ2-2
cdr3_nt: TGCGCCAGCAGCCACAAGGAGACCGGGGAGCTGTTTTTT
cdr3_aa: CASSHKETGELFF

d_call: TRBD2
clone_size: many
v_call: TRBV12-3/TRBV12-4
j_call: TRBJ2-7
cdr3_nt: TGTGCCAGCAGTTTGGGGGGACTAGCGGGAGTTTTCGAGCAGTACTTC
cdr3_aa: CASSLGGLAGVFEQYF

d_call: NA
clone_size: NA
v_call: TRBV2
j_call: TRBJ1-5
cdr3_nt: TGTGCCAGCAGCCCGGCGACCACAGGGCAGCAGCCCCAGCATTTT
cdr3_aa: CASSPATTGQQPQHF

d_call: NA
clone_size: NA
v_call: TRBV20-1
j_call: TRBJ1-2
cdr3_nt: TGCAGTGCTGAGCAGGGAAAGAACTATGGCTACACCTTC
cdr3_aa: CSAEQGKNYGYTF

d_call: NA
clone_size: NA
v_call: TRBV4-3
j_call: TRBJ2-1
cdr3_nt: TGCGCCAGCAGCCAAGAGATGGGGTTCTACAATAAGCAGTTCTTC
cdr3_aa: CASSQEMGFYNKQFF

d_call: TRBD1
clone_size: few
v_call: TRBV12-3/TRBV12-4
j_call: TRBJ1-2
cdr3_nt: TGTGCCAGCAGAAAACCCGACAGGGCCGGTGGCTACACCTTC
cdr3_aa: CASRKPDRAGGYTF

d_call: NA
clone_size: NA
v_call: TRBV6-4
j_call: TRBJ2-6
cdr3_nt: TGTGCCAGCAGCCTGGCCGGGACAGCGGGCTCTGGGGCCAACGTCCTGACTTTC
cdr3_aa: CASSLAGTAGSGANVLTF

d_call: NA
clone_size: once
v_call: TRBV6-5
j_call: TRBJ1-5
cdr3_nt: TGTGCCAGCAGTTCAGCACCGTATAGCAATCAGCCCCAGCATTTT
cdr3_aa: CASSSAPYSNQPQHF

d_call: TRBD2
clone_size: once
v_call: TRBV9
j_call: TRBJ2-3
cdr3_nt: TGTGCCAGCAGCGTAAAGGGACTAGCGGGGAGAAGCACAGATGCGCAGTATTTT
cdr3_aa: CASSVKGLAGRSTDAQYF

d_call: NA
clone_size: few
v_call: TRBV9
j_call: TRBJ1-4
cdr3_nt: TGTGCCAGCAGCGAGGTGGTAGGCGGAACTACCGAAAAACTGTTTTTT
cdr3_aa: CASSEVVGGTTEKLFF

d_call: TRBD1
clone_size: NA
v_call: TRBV6-5
j_call: TRBJ1-1
cdr3_nt: TGTGCCAGCAGACTGAGCGGGACAGCTAACACTGAAGCTTTCTTT
cdr3_aa: CASRLSGTANTEAFF

d_call: NA
clone_size: NA
v_call: TRBV25-1
j_call: TRBJ2-7
cdr3_nt: TGTGCCAGCAGTGAATTCGGCGGACCCTTGAGGGAGCAGTACTTC
cdr3_aa: CASSEFGGPLREQYF

d_call: NA
clone_size: NA
v_call: TRBV7-2
j_call: TRBJ2-3
cdr3_nt: TGTGCCAGCAGCTTAATCGGCCGCACAGATACGCAGTATTTT
cdr3_aa: CASSLIGRTDTQYF

d_call: TRBD1
clone_size: medium-sized
v_call: TRBV10-3
j_call: TRBJ2-1
cdr3_nt: TGTGCCATCAGGACGGGACAGCACAATGAGCAGTTCTTC
cdr3_aa: CAIRTGQHNEQFF

d_call: TRBD2
clone_size: few
v_call: TRBV28
j_call: TRBJ2-1
cdr3_nt: TGTGCCGTCCCCGGGACTAGCGGACCTCCGGATGAGCAGTTCTTC
cdr3_aa: CAVPGTSGPPDEQFF

d_call: NA
clone_size: NA
v_call: TRBV20-1
j_call: TRBJ1-5
cdr3_nt: TGCAGTGCTAGCGACGGGTATCAGCCCCAGCATTTT
cdr3_aa: CSASDGYQPQHF

d_call: NA
clone_size: NA
v_call: TRBV7-2
j_call: TRBJ2-7
cdr3_nt: TGTGCCAGCAGTCAGGAATGGGACACCCCCTACGAGCAGTACTTC
cdr3_aa: CASSQEWDTPYEQYF

d_call: NA
clone_size: NA
v_call: TRBV12-3/TRBV12-4
j_call: TRBJ1-6
cdr3_nt: TGTGCCAGCAGTTTATGGGGTCCGAATTCACCCCTCCACTTT
cdr3_aa: CASSLWGPNSPLHF

d_call: NA
clone_size: NA
v_call: TRBV7-3
j_call: TRBJ2-1
cdr3_nt: TGTGCCAGCAGCCGTTGGACAGTCTCCTACAATGAGCAGTTCTTC
cdr3_aa: CASSRWTVSYNEQFF

d_call: TRBD2
clone_size: NA
v_call: TRBV7-2
j_call: TRBJ2-7
cdr3_nt: TGTGCCAGCAGCTCGGGACTAGCGGAGGTCCCATACTACGAGCAGTACTTC
cdr3_aa: CASSSGLAEVPYYEQYF

d_call: TRBD1
clone_size: few
v_call: TRBV6-2/TRBV6-3
j_call: TRBJ2-3
cdr3_nt: TGTGCCAGCAGTTACTGGGACAGGGGCACAGATACGCAGTATTTT
cdr3_aa: CASSYWDRGTDTQYF

d_call: NA
clone_size: NA
v_call: TRBV5-4
j_call: TRBJ2-1
cdr3_nt: TGTGCCAGCAGCTGGGGCGGCCCCTACAATGAGCAGTTCTTC
cdr3_aa: CASSWGGPYNEQFF

d_call: TRBD2
clone_size: NA
v_call: TRBV24-1
j_call: TRBJ2-1
cdr3_nt: TGTGCCACCAGTGATTTGACTAGCGGGAGATCGGAGCAGTTCTTC
cdr3_aa: CATSDLTSGRSEQFF

d_call: TRBD2
clone_size: few
v_call: TRBV6-5
j_call: TRBJ2-1
cdr3_nt: TGTGCCAGCAGTTACCACGGACTAGCGGGAGGGCCTGAGCAGTTCTTC
cdr3_aa: CASSYHGLAGGPEQFF

d_call: TRBD2
clone_size: NA
v_call: TRBV3-1
j_call: TRBJ2-7
cdr3_nt: TGTGCCAGCAGAGAGGGAGGGCGAGAGCAGTACTTC
cdr3_aa: CASREGGREQYF

d_call: NA
clone_size: NA
v_call: TRBV7-3
j_call: TRBJ2-5
cdr3_nt: TGTGCCTGCAGCTCGGATAGGGGGTCCCAGTACTTC
cdr3_aa: CACSSDRGSQYF

d_call: NA
clone_size: few
v_call: TRBV27
j_call: TRBJ2-7
cdr3_nt: TGTGCCAGCAGTTTTAACGGACCCTACGAGCAGTACTTC
cdr3_aa: CASSFNGPYEQYF

d_call: NA
clone_size: NA
v_call: TRBV6-6
j_call: TRBJ1-1
cdr3_nt: TGTGCCAGCACCCCATTTGGGGGGCAAAGTGAAGCTTTCTTT
cdr3_aa: CASTPFGGQSEAFF

d_call: NA
clone_size: few
v_call: TRBV12-3/TRBV12-4
j_call: TRBJ2-1
cdr3_nt: TGTGCCAGCAGTTTACTAGCGCCCCCCCCCTACAATGAGCAGTTCTTC
cdr3_aa: CASSLLAPPPYNEQFF

d_call: NA
clone_size: NA
v_call: TRBV12-3/TRBV12-4
j_call: TRBJ2-6
cdr3_nt: TGTGCCAGCAGAATGGGGGGCTCTGGGGCCAACGTCCTGACTTTC
cdr3_aa: CASRMGGSGANVLTF

d_call: TRBD2
clone_size: NA
v_call: TRBV24-1
j_call: TRBJ2-1
cdr3_nt: TGTGCCACCGAGACTAGCGCCCACAATGAGCAGTTCTTC
cdr3_aa: CATETSAHNEQFF

d_call: TRBD2
clone_size: few
v_call: TRBV10-2
j_call: TRBJ2-5
cdr3_nt: TGCGCCACCTCCTGGGCGGGGGGTCCTCAAGAGACCCAGTACTTC
cdr3_aa: CATSWAGGPQETQYF

d_call: NA
clone_size: few
v_call: TRBV6-1
j_call: TRBJ2-5
cdr3_nt: TGTGCCAGCAGTGAGGCAGCTCGGGCAGGGACCCAGTACTTC
cdr3_aa: CASSEAARAGTQYF

d_call: NA
clone_size: NA
v_call: TRBV15
j_call: TRBJ2-7
cdr3_nt: TGTGCCACCAGCAGAGTCATGAGCTCCTACAATGAGCAGTACTTC
cdr3_aa: CATSRVMSSYNEQYF

d_call: TRBD1
clone_size: once
v_call: TRBV7-9
j_call: TRBJ1-6
cdr3_nt: TGTGCCAGCAGGGGGACAGGGGGAAAATCACCCCTCCACTTT
cdr3_aa: CASRGTGGKSPLHF

d_call: TRBD2
clone_size: NA
v_call: TRBV7-9
j_call: TRBJ2-5
cdr3_nt: TGTGCCAGCAGCTTCTGGACTAGCGGGGAGGAGACCCAGTACTTC
cdr3_aa: CASSFWTSGEETQYF

d_call: TRBD2
clone_size: few
v_call: TRBV28
j_call: TRBJ2-7
cdr3_nt: TGTGCCAGCAGTCTCCCCGCTAGCGGGAGCTCCTACGAGCAGTACTTC
cdr3_aa: CASSLPASGSSYEQYF

d_call: NA
clone_size: NA
v_call: TRBV3-1
j_call: TRBJ2-1
cdr3_nt: TGTGCCAGCAACCTAGGACCCAATGAGCAGTTCTTC
cdr3_aa: CASNLGPNEQFF

d_call: NA
clone_size: few
v_call: TRBV20-1
j_call: TRBJ1-6
cdr3_nt: TGCAGTGCTAGACGGGACTCCTATAATTCACCCCTCCACTTT
cdr3_aa: CSARRDSYNSPLHF

d_call: NA
clone_size: NA
v_call: TRBV30
j_call: TRBJ1-2
cdr3_nt: TGTGCCTGGAGTCCGGTCGATGGCTACACCTTC
cdr3_aa: CAWSPVDGYTF

d_call: NA
clone_size: NA
v_call: TRBV5-1
j_call: TRBJ2-1
cdr3_nt: TGCGCCAGCAGCTTGGGACAGGATCAGCAGTTCTTC
cdr3_aa: CASSLGQDQQFF

d_call: NA
clone_size: NA
v_call: TRBV7-2
j_call: TRBJ1-2
cdr3_nt: TGTGCCAGCAGCCTAAACGTAGACGTATGGGGCCTGAACTATGGCTACACCTTC
cdr3_aa: CASSLNVDVWGLNYGYTF

d_call: NA
clone_size: NA
v_call: TRBV12-3/TRBV12-4
j_call: TRBJ1-1
cdr3_nt: TGTACCAGCAGTTTACGGGCAGAAGCTTTCTTT
cdr3_aa: CTSSLRAEAFF

d_call: NA
clone_size: NA
v_call: TRBV7-9
j_call: TRBJ2-2
cdr3_nt: TGTGCCAGCAGCTTCCGGCCCGGGGAGCTGTTTTTT
cdr3_aa: CASSFRPGELFF